These T cell receptor beta chains were read from a single sample in a study of CD8 T cells in Susac syndrome. TCRdb independently ran MiXCR on the immunoSEQ multiplex PCR reads; one entry per CDR3 protein. The table records about 190,000 distinct CDR3 sequences, under 95% of them present only once. What was sequenced was CD4+ T cells from PBMCs. The receptors stem from a human donor in good health. CDR3s leave out the opening cysteine and the closing phenylalanine or tryptophan. The order of the fields is J gene, CDR3 length, V gene, CDR3 protein.

J: TRBJ2-3
length: 14
V: TRBV20-1
CDR3: SASFPGLGRGDTQY

J: TRBJ2-5
length: 13
V: TRBV7-2
CDR3: ASSLIGGAGETQY

J: TRBJ2-1
length: 13
V: TRBV5-1
CDR3: ASSLAGGTNNEQF

J: TRBJ2-7
length: 11
V: TRBV20-1
CDR3: SARAGGIYEQY

J: TRBJ2-7
length: 13
V: TRBV24-1
CDR3: ATSDFRDGGREQY

J: TRBJ1-2
length: 13
V: TRBV4-2
CDR3: ASSLMTGNDYGYT

J: TRBJ2-2
length: 14
V: TRBV7-8
CDR3: ASSFLNLYNTGELF

J: TRBJ2-1
length: 9
V: TRBV20-1
CDR3: SARGTGWGF

J: TRBJ1-3
length: 11
V: TRBV19
CDR3: ASTVDRGNTIY

J: TRBJ2-1
length: 14
V: TRBV5-1
CDR3: ASSSLPSGGADEQF

J: TRBJ2-5
length: 15
V: TRBV18
CDR3: ASSPTDLVGEGETQY

J: TRBJ1-6
length: 14
V: TRBV19
CDR3: ASSIGDTGFNSPLH

J: TRBJ2-5
length: 10
V: TRBV20-1
CDR3: SASRGLETQY

J: TRBJ2-3
length: 11
V: TRBV19
CDR3: ASRRAATDTQY

J: TRBJ2-5
length: 11
V: TRBV7-3
CDR3: ASSPIRQETQY

J: TRBJ2-2
length: 12
V: TRBV25-1
CDR3: ASRALKGPGELF

J: TRBJ1-2
length: 11
V: TRBV5-6
CDR3: ASTDLNGNGYT

J: TRBJ2-2
length: 12
V: TRBV5-1
CDR3: ASSSAVVTGELF

J: TRBJ1-2
length: 11
V: TRBV2
CDR3: ASSDLGRYGYT

J: TRBJ2-4
length: 16
V: TRBV6-7
CDR3: ASSYLGGSSKNKNIQY

J: TRBJ2-5
length: 9
V: TRBV6-6
CDR3: ASPAGGTQY

J: TRBJ1-5
length: 13
V: TRBV5-5
CDR3: ASSAGGRGNQPQH